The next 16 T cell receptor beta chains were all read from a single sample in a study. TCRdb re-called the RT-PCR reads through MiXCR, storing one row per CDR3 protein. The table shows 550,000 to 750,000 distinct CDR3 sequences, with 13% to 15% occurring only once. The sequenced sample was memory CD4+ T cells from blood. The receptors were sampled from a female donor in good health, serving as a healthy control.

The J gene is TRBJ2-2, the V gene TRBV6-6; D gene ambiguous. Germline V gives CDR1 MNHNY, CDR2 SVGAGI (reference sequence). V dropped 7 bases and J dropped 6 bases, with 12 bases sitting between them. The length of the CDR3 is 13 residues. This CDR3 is CASILPGSGELFF. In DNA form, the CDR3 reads TGTGCCAGCATTCTACCCGGCTCCGGGGAGCTGTTTTTT.

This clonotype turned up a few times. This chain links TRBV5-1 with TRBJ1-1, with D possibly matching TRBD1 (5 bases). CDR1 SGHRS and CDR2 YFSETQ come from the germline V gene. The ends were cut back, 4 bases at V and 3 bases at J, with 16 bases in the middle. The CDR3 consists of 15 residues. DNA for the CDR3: TGCGCCAGCAGCGCAAGGGGTCGCGCGGACACTGAAGCTTTCTTT. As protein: CASSARGRADTEAFF. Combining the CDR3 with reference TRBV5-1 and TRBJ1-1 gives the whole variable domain KAGVTQTPRYLIKTRGQQVTLSCSPISGHRSVSWYQQTPGQGLQFLFEYFSETQRNKGNFPGRFSGRQFSNSRSEMNVSTLELGDSALYLCASSARGRADTEAFFGQGTRLTVV.

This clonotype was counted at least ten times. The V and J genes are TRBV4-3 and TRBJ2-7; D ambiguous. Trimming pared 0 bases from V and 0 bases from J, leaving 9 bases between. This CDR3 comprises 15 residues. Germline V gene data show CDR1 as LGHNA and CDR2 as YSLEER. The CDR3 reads CASSQESQGSYEQYF. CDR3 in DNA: TGCGCCAGCAGCCAAGAGTCACAAGGCTCCTACGAGCAGTACTTC.

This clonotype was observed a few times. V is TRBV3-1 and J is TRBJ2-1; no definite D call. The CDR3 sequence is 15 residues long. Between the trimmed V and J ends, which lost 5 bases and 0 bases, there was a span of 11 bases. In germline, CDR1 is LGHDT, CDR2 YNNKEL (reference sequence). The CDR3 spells CASSVLLSSYNEQFF. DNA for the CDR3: TGTGCCAGCAGCGTCCTTCTCAGCTCCTACAATGAGCAGTTCTTC.

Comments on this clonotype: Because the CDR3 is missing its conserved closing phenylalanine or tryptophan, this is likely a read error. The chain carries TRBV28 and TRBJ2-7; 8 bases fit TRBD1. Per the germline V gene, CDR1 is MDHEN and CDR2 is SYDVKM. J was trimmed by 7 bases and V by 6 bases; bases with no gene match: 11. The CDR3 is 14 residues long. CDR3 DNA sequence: TGTGCCAGCAGCCAACCCGGACAGGGTCGAGAGCAGTACTTA. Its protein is CASSQPGQGREQYL.

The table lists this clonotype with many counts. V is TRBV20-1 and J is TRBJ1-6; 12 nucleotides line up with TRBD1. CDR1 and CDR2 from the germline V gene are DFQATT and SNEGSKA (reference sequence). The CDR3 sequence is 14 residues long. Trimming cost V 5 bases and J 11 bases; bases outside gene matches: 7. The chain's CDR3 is CSAGSGTGGPPLHF. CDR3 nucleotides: TGCAGTGCTGGCTCCGGGACAGGGGGCCCACCCCTCCACTTT.

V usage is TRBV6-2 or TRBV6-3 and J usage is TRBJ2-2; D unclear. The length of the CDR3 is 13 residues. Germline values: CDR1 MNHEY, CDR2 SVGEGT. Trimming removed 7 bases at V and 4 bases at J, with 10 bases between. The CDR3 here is CASTSSFTGELFF. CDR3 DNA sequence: TGTGCCAGCACTTCCTCCTTCACCGGGGAGCTGTTTTTT.

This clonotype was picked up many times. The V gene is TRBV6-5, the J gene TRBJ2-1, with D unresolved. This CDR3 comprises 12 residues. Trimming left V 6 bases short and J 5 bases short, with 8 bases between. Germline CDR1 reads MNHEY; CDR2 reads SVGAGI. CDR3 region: CASRPRDNEQFF. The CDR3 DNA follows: TGTGCCAGCAGACCTCGGGACAATGAGCAGTTCTTC.

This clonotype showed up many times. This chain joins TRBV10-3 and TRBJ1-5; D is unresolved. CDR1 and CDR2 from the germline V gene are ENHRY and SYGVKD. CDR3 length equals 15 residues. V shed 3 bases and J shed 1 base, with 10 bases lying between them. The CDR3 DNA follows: TGTGCCATCAGTGAACGGCCCGAGAGCAATCAGCCCCAGCATTTT. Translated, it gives CAISERPESNQPQHF.

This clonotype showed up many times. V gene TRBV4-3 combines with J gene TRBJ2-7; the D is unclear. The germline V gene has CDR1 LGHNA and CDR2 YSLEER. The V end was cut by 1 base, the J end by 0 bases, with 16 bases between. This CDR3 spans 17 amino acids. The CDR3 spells CASSQALVQESSYEQYF. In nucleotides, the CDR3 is TGCGCCAGCAGCCAAGCCTTGGTGCAGGAGAGCTCCTACGAGCAGTACTTC.

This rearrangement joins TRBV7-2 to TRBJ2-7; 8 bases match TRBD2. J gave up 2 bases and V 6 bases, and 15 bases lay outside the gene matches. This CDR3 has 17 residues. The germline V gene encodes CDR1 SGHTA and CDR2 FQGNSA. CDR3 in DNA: TGTGCCAGCAGTTACCAGACAGCGCGGGAGGTCCCCTACGAGCAGTACTTC. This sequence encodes CASSYQTAREVPYEQYF. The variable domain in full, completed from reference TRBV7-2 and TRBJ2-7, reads GAGVSQSPSNKVTEKGKDVELRCDPISGHTALYWYRQSLGQGLEFLIYFQGNSAPDKSGLPSDRFSAERTGGSVSTLTIQRTQQEDSAVYLCASSYQTAREVPYEQYFGPGTRLTVT.

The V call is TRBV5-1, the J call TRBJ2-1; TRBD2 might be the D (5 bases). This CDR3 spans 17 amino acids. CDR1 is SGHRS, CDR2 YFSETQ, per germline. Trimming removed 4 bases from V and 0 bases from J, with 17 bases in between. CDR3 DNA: TGCGCCAGCAGCCCGTACGGTAGGGAGAGCTCCTACAATGAGCAGTTCTTC. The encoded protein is CASSPYGRESSYNEQFF. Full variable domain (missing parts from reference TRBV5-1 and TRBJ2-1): KAGVTQTPRYLIKTRGQQVTLSCSPISGHRSVSWYQQTPGQGLQFLFEYFSETQRNKGNFPGRFSGRQFSNSRSEMNVSTLELGDSALYLCASSPYGRESSYNEQFFGPGTRLTVL.

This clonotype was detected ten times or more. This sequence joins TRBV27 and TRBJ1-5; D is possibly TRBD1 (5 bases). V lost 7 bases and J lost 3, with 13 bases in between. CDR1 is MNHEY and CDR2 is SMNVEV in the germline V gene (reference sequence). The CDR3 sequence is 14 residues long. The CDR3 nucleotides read TGTGCCAGCACCACGGGGGGATTCAATCAGCCCCAGCATTTT. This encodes CASTTGGFNQPQHF.

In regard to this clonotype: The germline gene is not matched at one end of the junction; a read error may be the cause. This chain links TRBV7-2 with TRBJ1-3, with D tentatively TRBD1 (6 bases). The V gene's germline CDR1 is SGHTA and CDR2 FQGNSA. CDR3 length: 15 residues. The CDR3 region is CASTLGGGDGNTIYF. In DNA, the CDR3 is TGTGCCAGCACCTTAGGGGGGGGCGATGGAAACACCATATATTTT.

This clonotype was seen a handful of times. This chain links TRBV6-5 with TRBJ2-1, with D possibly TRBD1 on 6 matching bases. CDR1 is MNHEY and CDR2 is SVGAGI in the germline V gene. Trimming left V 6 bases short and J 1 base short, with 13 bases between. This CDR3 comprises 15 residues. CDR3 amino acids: CASRKQGTSYNEQFF. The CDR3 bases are TGTGCCAGCAGAAAGCAGGGGACGTCCTACAATGAGCAGTTCTTC.

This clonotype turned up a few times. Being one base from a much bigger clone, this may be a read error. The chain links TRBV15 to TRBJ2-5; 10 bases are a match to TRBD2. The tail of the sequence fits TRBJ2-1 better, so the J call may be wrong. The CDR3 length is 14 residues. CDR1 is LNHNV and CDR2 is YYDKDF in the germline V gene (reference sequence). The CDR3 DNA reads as TGTGCCACCACCAGCGGGAGGGCCGGAGAGACCCAGTTCTTC. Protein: CATTSGRAGETQFF.